This entry lists 21 T cell receptor beta chains sequenced from one sample in a study of T cell responses to AZD1222 COVID-19 vaccine. Clones were read by immunoSEQ multiplex PCR, and TCRdb kept only the in-frame ones, dropping some. This sample has under 150,000 clones, with over 75% found just once. The sample here was peripheral blood, taken on day 0 of AZD1222 vaccination. The receptors stem from an adult in good health.

This chain joins TRBV18 and TRBJ1-3; the D is unclear. Trimming removed 2 bases from V and 0 bases from J, with 14 bases in between. This CDR3 has 17 residues. In germline, CDR1 is KGHSH, CDR2 LQKENI. The CDR3 loop reads CASSPGARRFSGNTIYF. CDR3 nucleotide sequence: TGTGCCAGCTCACCAGGTGCCAGAAGATTCTCTGGAAACACCATATATTTT.

The rearrangement links TRBV11-3 to TRBJ2-1; 7 bases fit TRBD1. Looked up from germline, CDR1 is SGHNT and CDR2 is YENEEA. This CDR3 spans 20 amino acids. The trim removed 4 bases at V and 0 bases at J, leaving 18 bases unmatched. The CDR3 loop reads CASSSRGGRGSSGSYNEQFF. CDR3 DNA: TGTGCCAGCAGCTCTCGAGGGGGCCGTGGTAGCTCCGGCTCCTACAATGAGCAGTTCTTC.

The genes are TRBV19 and TRBJ2-1, with D unclear. CDR1 is LNHDA, CDR2 SQIVND, per germline (reference sequence). V was shortened by 6 bases and J by 0 bases, with 12 bases between the two germline ends. The CDR3 is 15 amino acids. CDR3 amino acids: CASSPALSSYNEQFF. In DNA form, the CDR3 reads TGTGCCAGTAGCCCAGCGCTGAGCTCCTACAATGAGCAGTTCTTC.

V usage is TRBV5-4 and J usage is TRBJ2-3; 10 bases fit TRBD2. Germline V gene lookup returns CDR1 SGHNT and CDR2 YYREEE (reference sequence). V lost 2 bases, J lost 4 bases, and 7 bases stayed unmatched. The CDR3 sequence is 16 residues long. The CDR3 bases are TGTGCCAGCAGCTTCCCCCTAGCGGGAGTAGCAGATACGCAGTATTTT. Translation gives CASSFPLAGVADTQYF.

The chain couples TRBV11-3 to TRBJ2-7; D may be TRBD2 (6 bases). This CDR3 is built from 16 residues. Germline CDR1 reads SGHNT; CDR2 reads YENEEA. Trimming pared 1 base from V and 2 bases from J, leaving 15 bases between. The CDR3 DNA reads TGTGCCAGCAGCTTAGGGAGGGGTAGTAGAACCTACGAGCAGTACTTC. It specifies CASSLGRGSRTYEQYF.

This chain joins TRBV25-1 and TRBJ1-5; D uncertain. V lost 1 base and J lost 4, with 8 bases in between. This CDR3 is 14 amino acids long. The germline CDR1 and CDR2 sequences are MGHDK and SYGVNS. CDR3 bases: TGTGCCAGCAGTGAATTAGGTGCTAATCAGCCCCAGCATTTT. The encoded protein is CASSELGANQPQHF.

For the CDR3, the DNA is TGTGCCAGCAGCTTGCTGAGCAGGGGGGACGAGCAGTACTTC. Its translation is CASSLLSRGDEQYF. The chain uses TRBV7-9 and TRBJ2-7; a possible D gene is TRBD1 (7 bases). Germline V lookup: CDR1 SEHNR, CDR2 FQNEAQ (reference sequence). The CDR3 length is 14 residues. Deletions cut 3 bases from V and 5 bases from J, with 14 bases between.

The chain combines TRBV9 with TRBJ2-7; 12 bases map to TRBD1. Trimming at V came to 2 bases and at J to 5 bases, leaving 2 bases not matched to a gene. CDR3 length: 14 residues. Germline assignment: CDR1 SGDLS and CDR2 YYNGEE. DNA of the CDR3: TGTGCCAGCAGCGTGGGACAGGGGGCCAACGAGCAGTACTTC. Translation gives CASSVGQGANEQYF.

The J gene is TRBJ1-2, the V gene TRBV5-3; the D gene is possibly TRBD1 (5 bases). TRBV5-3 is reported as an ORF; its role is uncertain. CDR3 length: 14 amino acids. Trimming stripped 0 bases from V and 0 bases from J, with 6 bases between. The CDR3 loop reads CARSLAGSNYGYTF. The CDR3 DNA follows: TGTGCCAGAAGCTTGGCAGGGTCTAACTATGGCTACACCTTC.

The genes are TRBV5-4 and TRBJ2-2; D unresolved. The V end lost 0 bases, the J end lost 8 bases, and 11 bases lay between the germline ends. CDR3 length equals 14 residues. Per germline, CDR1 SGHNT and CDR2 YYREEE (reference sequence). CDR3 DNA: TGTGCCAGCAGCTTGGAAGGATTGAGTGGGGAGCTGTTTTTT. It specifies CASSLEGLSGELFF.

The genes are TRBV19 and TRBJ1-5; 7 nucleotides agree with TRBD1. J lost 6 bases, V lost 3 bases, and 8 bases had no gene match. The germline CDR1 and CDR2 sequences are LNHDA and SQIVND (reference sequence). The CDR3 loop spans 15 amino acids. CDR3 in DNA: TGTGCCAGTAGTATCGACAGGGAAAAGGGTCAGCCCCAGCATTTT. It translates to CASSIDREKGQPQHF.

V usage is TRBV5-1 and J usage is TRBJ2-7; D is possibly TRBD2 (5 bases). Looked up from germline, CDR1 is SGHRS and CDR2 is YFSETQ. The CDR3 contains 14 residues. Trimming removed 2 bases from V and 2 bases from J, with 11 bases in between. CDR3 sequence: CASSFQPTTYEQYF. CDR3 sequence (DNA): TGCGCCAGCAGCTTCCAGCCGACTACCTACGAGCAGTACTTC.

The J gene is TRBJ2-5, the V gene TRBV5-8; 7 bases fit TRBD1. The ends lost 5 bases at V and 5 bases at J; junction bases unmatched: 12. This CDR3 has 15 residues. CDR1 is SGHTS, CDR2 YDEGEE, per germline. Here the CDR3 DNA reads TGTGCCAGCAGTGGGGGACAGCTCCTTGGGGAGACCCAGTACTTC. Translating it yields CASSGGQLLGETQYF.

Here the CDR3 DNA reads TGTGCCAGCAGAAATATTGGGGCTGAAGCTTTCTTT. Its translation: CASRNIGAEAFF. The rearrangement joins TRBV7-3 to TRBJ1-1; D remains ambiguous. The length of the CDR3 is 12 residues. Germline V gene sequence: CDR1 SGHTA, CDR2 FQGTGA. Trimming removed 6 bases at V and 6 bases at J, with 11 bases between. Supplemented by reference TRBV7-3 and TRBJ1-1, the full variable domain reads GAGVSQTPSNKVTEKGKYVELRCDPISGHTALYWYRQSLGQGPEFLIYFQGTGAADDSGLPNDRFFAVRPEGSVSTLKIQRTERGDSAVYLCASRNIGAEAFFGQGTRLTVV.

The V gene is TRBV11-3, the J gene TRBJ2-3; 7 bases fit TRBD1. With V trimmed by 0 bases and J by 6 bases, 18 bases remained unmatched. Germline values: CDR1 SGHNT, CDR2 YENEEA. CDR3 length: 19 residues. The CDR3 is CASSLDSTGITLNRDTQYF. The CDR3 DNA reads as TGTGCCAGCAGCTTAGATTCGACAGGGATAACCCTTAATAGGGATACGCAGTATTTT.

This chain links TRBV5-1 with TRBJ2-1; TRBD2 matches 7 bases. Germline V gives CDR1 SGHRS, CDR2 YFSETQ. The CDR3 runs to 15 residues. With 4 bases clipped from V and 6 bases from J, the junction kept 10 bases outside the gene matches. The CDR3 region is CASSAFSGQGNEQFF. DNA for the CDR3: TGCGCCAGCAGCGCATTTAGCGGGCAAGGCAATGAGCAGTTCTTC. Looking up the rest from reference TRBV5-1 and TRBJ2-1 gives the full variable domain: KAGVTQTPRYLIKTRGQQVTLSCSPISGHRSVSWYQQTPGQGLQFLFEYFSETQRNKGNFPGRFSGRQFSNSRSEMNVSTLELGDSALYLCASSAFSGQGNEQFFGPGTRLTVL.

The V call is TRBV5-1, the J call TRBJ1-1; no reliable D call. This CDR3 has 14 residues. Trimming pared 0 bases from V and 1 base from J, leaving 7 bases between. The germline gives CDR1 SGHRS, CDR2 YFSETQ. CDR3 sequence reads: CASSLGGKNTEAFF. The CDR3 nucleotides read TGCGCCAGCAGCTTGGGAGGGAAGAACACTGAAGCTTTCTTT.

The V call is TRBV19, the J call TRBJ2-2; 10 bases are shared with TRBD1. CDR1 and CDR2 from the germline V gene are LNHDA and SQIVND (reference sequence). The V and J ends lost 4 bases and 2 bases, in that order; junction bases with no gene match: 4. This CDR3 spans 16 amino acids. This chain's CDR3 is CASSTRTGGNTGELFF. The CDR3 DNA reads TGTGCCAGTAGTACCCGGACAGGGGGAAACACCGGGGAGCTGTTTTTT.

The chain recombines TRBV3-1 (or the pseudogene TRBV3-2) with TRBJ2-7; no reliable D call. The CDR3 extends over 13 amino acids. The V gene lost 4 bases and the J gene lost 6 bases, with 13 bases spanning the gap. CDR1 and CDR2 (germline): LGHDT, YNNKEL (reference sequence). In DNA form, the CDR3 reads TGTGCCAGCAGCCCGACGGCCCTAGGCGAGCAGTACTTC. Its protein product is CASSPTALGEQYF.

The chain joins TRBV19 to TRBJ1-4, with unresolved D. The CDR3 spans 14 residues. V shed 7 bases and J shed 0 bases, with 9 bases lying between them. CDR1 LNHDA and CDR2 SQIVND come from the germline V gene (reference sequence). CDR3 in amino acids: CASTPRATNEKLFF. As DNA, the CDR3 is TGTGCCAGTACGCCACGTGCAACTAATGAAAAACTGTTTTTT.

This clone has only a few counts. The V and J genes are TRBV4-1 and TRBJ2-3, with D uncertain. Germline CDR1 MGHRA, CDR2 YSYEKL. This CDR3 is 15 amino acids long. Trimming removed 0 bases at V and 2 bases at J, with 9 bases between. CDR3 amino acids: CASSQDPGPTDTQYF. The CDR3 DNA sequence: TGCGCCAGCAGCCAAGATCCGGGCCCCACAGATACGCAGTATTTT.